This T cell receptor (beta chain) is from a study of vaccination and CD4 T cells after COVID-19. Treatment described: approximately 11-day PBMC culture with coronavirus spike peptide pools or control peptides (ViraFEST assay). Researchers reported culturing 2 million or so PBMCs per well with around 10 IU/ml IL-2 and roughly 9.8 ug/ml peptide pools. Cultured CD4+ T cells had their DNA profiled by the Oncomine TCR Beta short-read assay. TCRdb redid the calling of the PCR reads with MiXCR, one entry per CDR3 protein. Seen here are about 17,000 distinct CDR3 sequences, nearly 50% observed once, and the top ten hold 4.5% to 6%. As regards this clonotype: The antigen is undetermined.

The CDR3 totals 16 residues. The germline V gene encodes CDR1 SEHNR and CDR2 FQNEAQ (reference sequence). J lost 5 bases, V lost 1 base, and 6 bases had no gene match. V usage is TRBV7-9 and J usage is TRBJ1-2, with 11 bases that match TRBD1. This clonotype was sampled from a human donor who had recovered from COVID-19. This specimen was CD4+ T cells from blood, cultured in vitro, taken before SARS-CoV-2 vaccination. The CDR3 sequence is CASSLGRTGGIYGYTF. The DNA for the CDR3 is TGTGCCAGCAGCTTAGGACGGACAGGGGGCATATATGGCTACACCTTC.